The sequence of this T cell receptor (beta chain) was determined in a study of radiotherapy plus CTLA-4 blockade in lung cancer. Libraries were prepared by immunoSEQ multiplex PCR; TCRdb keeps only in-frame clonotypes and omits some of them. The table lists 75,000 to 100,000 clones, about 90% of them singletons. From germline, CDR1 is SGHRS and CDR2 YFSETQ. Trimming took 7 bases from V and 0 from J, leaving 12 bases between them. The CDR3 runs 14 residues. The sequence derives from a human donor with non-small cell lung cancer that progressed on radiotherapy plus ipilimumab. Sequencing used peripheral blood, obtained from a patient treated with radiotherapy plus ipilimumab. The chain is built from TRBV5-1 and TRBJ2-3, with D perhaps matching TRBD1 or TRBD2 (5 bases each). CDR3 nucleotides: TGCGCCAGCGGATCGGGGACCAGCACAGATACGCAGTATTTT. Translation: CASGSGTSTDTQYF.